One and the same sample provided the 9 T cell receptor beta chains below, sequenced in a study of blood T cell repertoires in COVID-19. Assay: immunoSEQ multiplex PCR; the TCRdb copy retains only in-frame clones and omits some. The table records more than 100,000 clones, about four fifths of them present only once. The sequenced material came from peripheral blood. These receptors originate from a man in his sixties with acute or convalescent COVID-19.

The V and J genes are TRBV5-6 and TRBJ1-2, with 8 bases matching TRBD1. The CDR3 runs to 13 residues. V was clipped by 3 bases and J by 8 bases; unmatched bases: 6. Germline loops: CDR1 SGHDT, CDR2 YYEEEE. In nucleotides, the CDR3 is TGTGCCAGCAGCTCGAGGACAGGGAGCGGCTACACCTTC. This translates into CASSSRTGSGYTF. Combining the CDR3 with reference TRBV5-6 and TRBJ1-2 gives the whole variable domain DAGVTQSPTHLIKTRGQQVTLRCSPKSGHDTVSWYQQALGQGPQFIFQYYEEEERQRGNFPDRFSGHQFPNYSSELNVNALLLGDSALYLCASSSRTGSGYTFGSGTRLTVV.

The chain joins TRBV11-3 to TRBJ2-1; possibly TRBD2 for D (5 bases). V gave up 5 bases and J gave up 4 bases, with 15 bases separating them. This CDR3 is 15 amino acids long. The germline CDR1 and CDR2 sequences are SGHNT and YENEEA. CDR3 nucleotides: TGTGCCAGCAGCCCCCGGGGTGGGGTTTACAATGAGCAGTTCTTC. It specifies CASSPRGGVYNEQFF.

The chain links TRBV5-1 to TRBJ2-1, with 13 bases lining up with TRBD2. This CDR3 comprises 15 residues. J was trimmed by 8 bases and V by 6 bases; bases with no gene match: 8. Germline loops: CDR1 SGHRS, CDR2 YFSETQ. The CDR3 protein is CASTRGLAGSDEQFF. In DNA form, the CDR3 reads TGCGCCAGCACCCGGGGACTAGCGGGGAGCGATGAGCAGTTCTTC.

This clone was recorded a few times. V gene TRBV4-2 combines with J gene TRBJ2-3; 12 positions agree with TRBD2. The CDR3 consists of 15 residues. The V gene's germline CDR1 is LGHNA and CDR2 YNFKEQ. The V gene end was trimmed by 6 bases and the J gene end by 6 bases; junction bases not matched to a gene: 7. CDR3 region: CASRPTSGGLDTQYF. The CDR3 DNA follows: TGTGCCAGCAGACCGACTAGCGGGGGCCTGGATACGCAGTATTTT.

V usage is TRBV18 and J usage is TRBJ1-5, with 11 bases fitting TRBD1. Germline CDR1 reads KGHSH; CDR2 reads LQKENI. Losses at the gene ends were 4 bases for V and 6 bases for J; bases not matched to a gene: 5. The CDR3 is 15 amino acids. DNA for the CDR3: TGTGCCAGCTCACGAGGGACAGGGGGGTCTCAGCCCCAGCATTTT. Amino acids: CASSRGTGGSQPQHF.

This chain joins TRBV10-1 and TRBJ1-2; D uncertain. The CDR3 runs 13 residues. Trimming pared 3 bases from V and 1 base from J, leaving 6 bases between. The germline CDR1 and CDR2 sequences are WNHNN and SYGVQD (reference sequence). This CDR3 reads CASSDRINYGYTF. The CDR3 region has the DNA TGCGCCAGCAGTGACAGGATTAACTATGGCTACACCTTC.

The chain joins TRBV19 to TRBJ2-5; D is possibly TRBD2 (6 bases). The CDR3 has 17 residues. The ends were cut back, 3 bases at V and 1 base at J, with 18 bases in the middle. Germline lookup yields CDR1 LNHDA and CDR2 SQIVND (reference sequence). As DNA, the CDR3 is TGTGCCAGTAGTATCCCCCGAGGGATTAGCGGCCAAGAGACCCAGTACTTC. Translation gives CASSIPRGISGQETQYF.

The genes are TRBV5-4 and TRBJ1-4; D unclear. V gave up 0 bases and J gave up 7 bases, with 4 bases separating them. Germline CDR1 and CDR2: SGHNT and YYREEE (reference sequence). The CDR3 loop spans 12 amino acids. The DNA for the CDR3 is TGTGCCAGCAGCTTGGGTAGTGAAAAACTGTTTTTT. Its protein is CASSLGSEKLFF.

The genes are TRBV6-1 and TRBJ1-5; no firm D call. Trimming stripped 2 bases from V and 0 bases from J, with 14 bases between. There are 17 residues in the CDR3. Per the germline V gene, CDR1 is MNHNS and CDR2 is SASEGT. The chain's CDR3 is CASSENVLLYSNQPQHF. The CDR3 DNA reads as TGTGCCAGCAGTGAAAACGTGTTACTGTATAGCAATCAGCCCCAGCATTTT.